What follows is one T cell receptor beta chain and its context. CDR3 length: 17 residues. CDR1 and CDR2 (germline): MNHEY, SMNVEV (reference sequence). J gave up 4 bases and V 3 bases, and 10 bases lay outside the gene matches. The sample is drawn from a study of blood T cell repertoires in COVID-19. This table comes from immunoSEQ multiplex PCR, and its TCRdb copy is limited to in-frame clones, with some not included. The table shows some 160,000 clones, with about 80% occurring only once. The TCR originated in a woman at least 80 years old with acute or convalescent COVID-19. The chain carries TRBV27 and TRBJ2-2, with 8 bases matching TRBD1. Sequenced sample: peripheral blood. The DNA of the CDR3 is TGTGCCAGCAGTTTTCGGGGTCAGGGGGCTATCACCGGGGAGCTGTTTTTT. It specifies CASSFRGQGAITGELFF.